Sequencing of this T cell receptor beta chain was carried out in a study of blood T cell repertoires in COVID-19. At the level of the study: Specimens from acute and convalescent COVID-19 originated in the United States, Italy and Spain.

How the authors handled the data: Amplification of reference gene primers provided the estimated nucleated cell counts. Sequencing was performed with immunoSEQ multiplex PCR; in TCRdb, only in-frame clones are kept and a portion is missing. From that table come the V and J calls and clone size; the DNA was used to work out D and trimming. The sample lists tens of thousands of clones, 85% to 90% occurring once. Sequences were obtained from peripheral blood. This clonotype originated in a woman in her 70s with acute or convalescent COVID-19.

CDR3 nucleotides: TGTGCCAGCAGTATCGGGACAGGGGAATTAGGGGACACAGATACGCAGTATTTT. Protein: CASSIGTGELGDTDTQYF. The rearrangement uses TRBV27 and TRBJ2-3, with 10 bases fitting TRBD1. Germline-derived CDR1 and CDR2 are MNHEY and SMNVEV (reference sequence). This CDR3 is built from 18 residues. The trim removed 5 bases at V and 2 bases at J, leaving 13 bases unmatched.